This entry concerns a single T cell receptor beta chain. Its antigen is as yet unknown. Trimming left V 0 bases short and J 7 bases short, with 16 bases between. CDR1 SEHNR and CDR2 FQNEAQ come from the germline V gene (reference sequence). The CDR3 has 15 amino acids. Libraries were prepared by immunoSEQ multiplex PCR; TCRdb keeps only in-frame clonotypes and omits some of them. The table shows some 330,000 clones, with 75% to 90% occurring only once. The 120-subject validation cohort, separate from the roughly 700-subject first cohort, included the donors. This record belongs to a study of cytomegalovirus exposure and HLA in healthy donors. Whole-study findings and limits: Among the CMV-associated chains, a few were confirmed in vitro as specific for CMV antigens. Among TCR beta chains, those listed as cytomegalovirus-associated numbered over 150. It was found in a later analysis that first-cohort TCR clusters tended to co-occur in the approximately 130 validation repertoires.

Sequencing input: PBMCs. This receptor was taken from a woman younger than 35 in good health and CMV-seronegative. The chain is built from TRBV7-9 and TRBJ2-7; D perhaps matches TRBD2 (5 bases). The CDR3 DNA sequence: TGTGCCAGCAGCTTAGCGCCCCCACAACGGGAAGAGCAGTACTTC. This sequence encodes CASSLAPPQREEQYF.